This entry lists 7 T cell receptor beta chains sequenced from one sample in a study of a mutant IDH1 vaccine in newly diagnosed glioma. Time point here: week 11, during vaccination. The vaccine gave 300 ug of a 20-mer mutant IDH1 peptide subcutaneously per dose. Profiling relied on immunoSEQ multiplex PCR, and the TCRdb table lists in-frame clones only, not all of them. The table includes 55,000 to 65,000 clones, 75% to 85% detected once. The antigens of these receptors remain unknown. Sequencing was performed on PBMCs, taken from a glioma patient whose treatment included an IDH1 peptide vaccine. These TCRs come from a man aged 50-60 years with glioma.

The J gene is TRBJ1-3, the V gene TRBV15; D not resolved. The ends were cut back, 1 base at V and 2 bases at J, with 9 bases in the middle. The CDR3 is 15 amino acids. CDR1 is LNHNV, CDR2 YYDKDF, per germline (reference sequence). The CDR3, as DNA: TGTGCCACCAGCAGAGTAGGTGGGCCTGGAAACACCATATATTTT. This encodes CATSRVGGPGNTIYF.

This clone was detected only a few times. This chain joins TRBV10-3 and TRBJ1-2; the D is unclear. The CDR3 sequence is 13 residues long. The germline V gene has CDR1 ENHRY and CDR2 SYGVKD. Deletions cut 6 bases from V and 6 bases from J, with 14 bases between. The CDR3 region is CAIRGIARNGYTF. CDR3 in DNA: TGTGCCATCAGGGGAATAGCCCGGAATGGCTACACCTTC.

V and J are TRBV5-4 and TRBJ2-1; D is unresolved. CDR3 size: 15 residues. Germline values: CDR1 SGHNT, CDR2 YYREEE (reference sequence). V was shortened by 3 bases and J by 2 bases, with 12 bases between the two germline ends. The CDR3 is CASSSERGPYNEQFF. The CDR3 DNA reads TGTGCCAGCAGCTCTGAGAGAGGCCCCTACAATGAGCAGTTCTTC.

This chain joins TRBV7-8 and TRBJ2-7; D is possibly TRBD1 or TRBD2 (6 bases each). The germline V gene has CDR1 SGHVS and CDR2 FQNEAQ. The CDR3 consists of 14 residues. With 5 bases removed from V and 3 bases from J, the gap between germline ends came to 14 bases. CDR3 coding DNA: TGTGCCAGCAGCAGGGGGACTGCGATCTACGAGCAGTACTTC. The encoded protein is CASSRGTAIYEQYF.

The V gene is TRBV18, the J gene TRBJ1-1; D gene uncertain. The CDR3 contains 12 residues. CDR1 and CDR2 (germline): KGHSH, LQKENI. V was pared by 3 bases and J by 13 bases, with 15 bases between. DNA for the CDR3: TGTGCCAGCTCACCTTTACAAGGCCAAGGTTTCTTT. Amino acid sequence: CASSPLQGQGFF.

The CDR3 DNA sequence: TGTGCCAGCAGCTTGGGGACAGTGTACCAAGAGACCCAGTACTTC. It yields the protein CASSLGTVYQETQYF. This rearrangement joins TRBV5-6 to TRBJ2-5, with a tentative D call TRBD1 (6 bases). CDR3 length equals 15 residues. Germline values: CDR1 SGHDT, CDR2 YYEEEE. Trimming removed 0 bases at V and 0 bases at J, with 9 bases between.

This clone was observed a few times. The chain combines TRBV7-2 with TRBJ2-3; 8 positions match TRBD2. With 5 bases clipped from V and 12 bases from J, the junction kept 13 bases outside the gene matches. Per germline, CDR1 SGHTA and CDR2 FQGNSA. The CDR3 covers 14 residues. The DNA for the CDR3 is TGTGCCAGCAGCCACGCCCATAAGCGGGGGAACCAGTATTTT. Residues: CASSHAHKRGNQYF. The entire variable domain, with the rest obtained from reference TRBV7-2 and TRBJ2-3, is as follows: GAGVSQSPSNKVTEKGKDVELRCDPISGHTALYWYRQSLGQGLEFLIYFQGNSAPDKSGLPSDRFSAERTGGSVSTLTIQRTQQEDSAVYLCASSHAHKRGNQYFGPGTRLTVL.